Following are 31 T cell receptor beta chains from one sample sequenced in a study of cytomegalovirus exposure and HLA in healthy donors (TCRdb year 2017). Libraries were prepared through the immunoSEQ multiplex PCR assay. A mixture of 60 forward primers for TCR Vbeta segments and 13 reverse primers for TCR Jbeta segments was used in the multiplex PCR. TCRdb holds this immuneACCESS table with in-frame rearrangements only. Some clones are missing; in checked studies, unresolved V genes explain under half, and the rest has no known cause. The sample data list about 82,000 clones, and about 70% of these were observed just once. Of the sample, about 6% is held by the ten largest clones. Sequencing input: PBMCs. The receptors were gathered from a woman aged 45-65 years in good health and CMV-seropositive.

This clone was counted a single time. The chain employs TRBV28 and TRBJ1-1; D possibly corresponds to TRBD1 (5 bases). V was trimmed by 11 bases and J by 4 bases, leaving 17 bases between them. CDR3 length: 13 residues. Germline V gene data show CDR1 as MDHEN and CDR2 as SYDVKM. DNA for the CDR3: TGTGCCGTCGTCGGGGGAGAGGGCACTGAAGCTTTCTTT. Amino acids: CAVVGGEGTEAFF.

CDR3 DNA: TGTGCCAGCAGCTTATTATCAGGGTGGACCTACGAGCAGTACTTC. This encodes CASSLLSGWTYEQYF. The chain combines TRBV5-6 with TRBJ2-7; tentative D call: TRBD1 (5 bases). The V gene lost 2 bases and the J gene lost 2 bases, with 14 bases spanning the gap. The CDR3 contains 15 residues. From germline, CDR1 is SGHDT and CDR2 YYEEEE.

The chain links TRBV6-5 to TRBJ2-2, with D perhaps TRBD1 (5 bases). Trimming pared 6 bases from V and 7 bases from J, leaving 12 bases between. Germline values: CDR1 MNHEY, CDR2 SVGAGI. The CDR3 covers 13 residues. The chain's CDR3 is CASRPQGYGELFF. In DNA form, the CDR3 reads TGTGCCAGCAGACCTCAGGGTTACGGGGAGCTGTTTTTT.

The J gene is TRBJ2-4, the V gene TRBV29-1; TRBD2 might be the D (6 bases). There are 13 residues in the CDR3. Trimming shortened V by 4 bases and J by 2 bases, and 9 bases separated the two germline ends. Germline CDR1 reads SQVTM; CDR2 reads ANQGSEA. CDR3 residues: CSVARDSKNIQYF. The CDR3 DNA is TGCAGCGTTGCTCGGGACTCCAAAAACATTCAGTACTTC. The full variable domain, in which reference TRBV29-1 and TRBJ2-4 provide the parts outside the CDR3, is SAVISQKPSRDICQRGTSLTIQCQVDSQVTMMFWYRQQPGQSLTLIATANQGSEATYESGFVIDKFPISRPNLTFSTLTVSNMSPEDSSIYLCSVARDSKNIQYFGAGTRLSVL.

The rearrangement joins TRBV28 to TRBJ2-3; 7 nucleotides match TRBD2. V lost 4 bases, J lost 2 bases, and 6 bases stayed unmatched. CDR3 length equals 15 residues. Germline assignment: CDR1 MDHEN and CDR2 SYDVKM. The CDR3 nucleotides read TGTGCCAGCAGTTCCATCAGCGGGAACACAGATACGCAGTATTTT. Amino acids: CASSSISGNTDTQYF.

The rearrangement links TRBV5-1 to TRBJ2-1, with TRBD2 identical over 8 bases. V gave up 0 bases and J gave up 7 bases; unmatched junction bases: 6. Germline CDR1 SGHRS, CDR2 YFSETQ. CDR3 length: 15 amino acids. The CDR3: CASSLATSGGNEQFF. CDR3 coding DNA: TGCGCCAGCAGCTTGGCCACTAGCGGAGGAAATGAGCAGTTCTTC.

V gene TRBV2 combines with J gene TRBJ1-4; D is possibly TRBD1 (6 bases). Per germline, CDR1 SNHLY and CDR2 FYNNEI. The CDR3 covers 14 residues. V was pared by 1 base and J by 4 bases, with 7 bases between. The CDR3 sequence is CASSEGTDNEKLFF. The CDR3 bases are TGTGCCAGCAGTGAAGGGACAGATAATGAAAAACTGTTTTTT.

The rearrangement uses TRBV29-1 and TRBJ2-7; TRBD1 aligns across 7 bases. V lost 0 bases to trimming and J lost 4 bases; unmatched junction nucleotides: 3. This CDR3 is 13 amino acids long. Germline V CDR1 and CDR2: SQVTM, ANQGSEA. The CDR3 is CSVEDRDSYEQYF. The DNA for the CDR3 is TGCAGCGTTGAAGATCGGGACAGTTACGAGCAGTACTTC.

This clone was seen just once. The chain recombines TRBV10-3 with TRBJ2-7, with TRBD2 identical over 8 bases. With V trimmed by 0 bases and J by 2 bases, 6 bases remained unmatched. Germline CDR1 is ENHRY and CDR2 is SYGVKD. This CDR3 has 16 amino acids. CDR3 bases: TGTGCCATCAGTGAGTCGGGGCGGGAGGTTGCCTACGAGCAGTACTTC. Protein sequence: CAISESGREVAYEQYF.

This rearrangement joins TRBV6-5 to TRBJ1-3, with D possibly being TRBD1 (6 bases). Trimming removed 7 bases from V and 4 bases from J, with 17 bases in between. CDR1 and CDR2 from the germline V gene are MNHEY and SVGAGI. CDR3 size: 15 residues. CDR3 DNA: TGTGCCAGCACGAGGGGGGGCGCGAAGGGAAACACCATATATTTT. Residues: CASTRGGAKGNTIYF.

The chain uses TRBV10-3 and TRBJ1-3; 7 nucleotides agree with TRBD1. After removal of 8 bases from V and 0 bases from J, the junction contained 1 base not matched to a gene. This CDR3 region has 13 residues. The germline CDR1 and CDR2 sequences are ENHRY and SYGVKD. CDR3 nucleotide sequence: TGTGCCATCCGACAGGGCTCTGGAAACACCATATATTTT. It is translated as CAIRQGSGNTIYF.

This chain joins TRBV29-1 and TRBJ2-7, with TRBD1 as a possible D gene (5 bases). Trimming left V 5 bases short and J 1 base short, with 15 bases between. This CDR3 is built from 14 residues. The germline V gene encodes CDR1 SQVTM and CDR2 ANQGSEA. CDR3 region: CSVRGDFPSYEQYF. CDR3 in DNA: TGCAGCGTTAGGGGCGACTTTCCTTCCTACGAGCAGTACTTC.

The V and J genes are TRBV6-1 and TRBJ1-4, with TRBD1 as a possible D gene (6 bases). From germline, CDR1 is MNHNS and CDR2 SASEGT. Trimming stripped 5 bases from V and 8 bases from J, with 9 bases between. The CDR3 covers 12 residues. CDR3 DNA sequence: TGTGCCAGCAGTTTACAGGGAGAAAAACTGTTTTTT. Its translation: CASSLQGEKLFF.

This chain connects TRBV19 to TRBJ1-1, with D perhaps matching TRBD1 (6 bases). The CDR3 is 12 amino acids. Trimming removed 4 bases at V and 7 bases at J, with 10 bases between. CDR1 and CDR2 (germline): LNHDA, SQIVND (reference sequence). For the CDR3, the DNA is TGTGCCAGTAGTACAGGGGTCCGTGAAGCTTTCTTT. It specifies CASSTGVREAFF.

The chain combines TRBV27 with TRBJ2-7, with 7 nucleotides matching TRBD2. Trimming removed 3 bases from V and 3 bases from J; junction bases left unmatched: 5. CDR1 and CDR2 from the germline V gene are MNHEY and SMNVEV (reference sequence). The length of the CDR3 is 14 residues. CDR3 bases: TGTGCCAGCAGTTTTATCGGCGGGGGCTACGAGCAGTACTTC. This sequence encodes CASSFIGGGYEQYF.

The chain has TRBV18 and TRBJ2-5; D unresolved. Germline V gives CDR1 KGHSH, CDR2 LQKENI. With 4 bases removed from V and 4 bases from J, the gap between germline ends came to 7 bases. The CDR3 is 12 residues long. The CDR3, as DNA: TGTGCCAGCTCACGCGCAGGAGAGACCCAGTACTTC. Residues: CASSRAGETQYF.

This chain joins TRBV2 and TRBJ1-5, with D maybe TRBD1 (6 bases). Germline CDR1 is SNHLY and CDR2 is FYNNEI. V was pared by 1 base and J by 6 bases, with 10 bases between. The CDR3 is made up of 14 amino acids. This CDR3 reads CASSEVGAGQPQHF. The DNA of the CDR3 is TGTGCCAGCAGTGAAGTGGGGGCGGGTCAGCCCCAGCATTTT. Variable domain in full (rest from reference TRBV2 and TRBJ1-5): EPEVTQTPSHQVTQMGQEVILRCVPISNHLYFYWYRQILGQKVEFLVSFYNNEISEKSEIFDDQFSVERPDGSNFTLKIRSTKLEDSAMYFCASSEVGAGQPQHFGDGTRLSIL.

This chain connects TRBV6-5 to TRBJ2-7; 8 bases map to TRBD1. The CDR3 is 15 amino acids. The V gene's germline CDR1 is MNHEY and CDR2 SVGAGI. The V segment lost 5 bases and the J segment 0 bases; nucleotides outside the gene matches: 6. The CDR3 DNA follows: TGTGCCAGCAGTCCTACAGGGGGAATCTCCTACGAGCAGTACTTC. Amino acids: CASSPTGGISYEQYF.

This clone has just a few counts. The V call is TRBV19, the J call TRBJ2-5; 9 positions match TRBD2. The CDR3 totals 13 residues. Germline V CDR1 and CDR2: LNHDA, SQIVND (reference sequence). Losses at the gene ends were 6 bases for V and 2 bases for J; bases not matched to a gene: 1. The CDR3 DNA reads TGTGCCAGTAGGACTAGCGGACAAGAGACCCAGTACTTC. Protein: CASRTSGQETQYF.

The rearrangement joins TRBV5-1 to TRBJ2-1; maybe TRBD2 (5 bases). The CDR3 is 14 amino acids. Germline CDR1 is SGHRS and CDR2 is YFSETQ. V was clipped by 4 bases and J by 4 bases, with 12 bases between them. The CDR3: CASSTTGNYNEQFF. CDR3 bases: TGCGCCAGCAGCACGACGGGGAATTACAATGAGCAGTTCTTC. The whole variable domain, filled in from reference TRBV5-1 and TRBJ2-1, reads KAGVTQTPRYLIKTRGQQVTLSCSPISGHRSVSWYQQTPGQGLQFLFEYFSETQRNKGNFPGRFSGRQFSNSRSEMNVSTLELGDSALYLCASSTTGNYNEQFFGPGTRLTVL.

This clone was observed a handful of times. The chain links TRBV6-1 to TRBJ2-2; tentatively, D is TRBD2 (6 bases). Per germline, CDR1 MNHNS and CDR2 SASEGT. The CDR3 has 15 residues. The V and J ends lost 8 bases and 8 bases respectively, with 21 bases between them. The DNA of the CDR3 is TGTGCCAGCGGGATAGCGGCCGACACCCAAGGGGAGCTGTTTTTT. This codes for CASGIAADTQGELFF.

This clone was counted between two and nine times. The rearrangement links TRBV19 to TRBJ1-1; 9 positions agree with TRBD1. CDR3 length: 14 amino acids. V gave up 6 bases and J gave up 1 base; unmatched junction bases: 3. Germline CDR1 is LNHDA and CDR2 is SQIVND (reference sequence). The CDR3 sequence: CASRGQGANTEAFF. CDR3 sequence (DNA): TGTGCCAGTAGGGGACAGGGAGCGAACACTGAAGCTTTCTTT.

This clone came up once. The chain joins TRBV6-1 to TRBJ2-3, with TRBD1 matching 9 bases. The ends lost 7 bases at V and 2 bases at J; junction bases unmatched: 7. The length of the CDR3 is 15 residues. The germline CDR1 and CDR2 sequences are MNHNS and SASEGT. For the CDR3, the DNA is TGTGCCAGCACCCTAGGGACAGGGCTCACAGATACGCAGTATTTT. This codes for CASTLGTGLTDTQYF.

The chain combines TRBV6-1 with TRBJ2-1; 8 bases are shared with TRBD1. The germline V gene encodes CDR1 MNHNS and CDR2 SASEGT. CDR3 length equals 13 residues. The V segment lost 7 bases and the J segment 8 bases; nucleotides outside the gene matches: 7. CDR3 coding DNA: TGTGCCAGCACGGAGGGGACAGGAGATGAGCAGTTCTTC. The encoded protein is CASTEGTGDEQFF.

The chain is built from TRBV7-9 and TRBJ1-1; TRBD1 matches at 11 bases. J gave up 4 bases and V 5 bases, and 9 bases lay outside the gene matches. CDR1 SEHNR and CDR2 FQNEAQ come from the germline V gene (reference sequence). The CDR3 covers 16 residues. The CDR3 sequence is CASSPSGTGGRTEAFF. In DNA form, the CDR3 reads TGTGCCAGCAGCCCTTCCGGGACAGGGGGGCGCACTGAAGCTTTCTTT.

This clone appeared a few times. The chain couples TRBV6-1 to TRBJ1-1; D remains ambiguous. The germline gives CDR1 MNHNS, CDR2 SASEGT. Trimming removed 4 bases from V and 5 bases from J, with 11 bases in between. The CDR3 is made up of 13 amino acids. The CDR3 DNA reads TGTGCCAGCAGTGCAAGTATGCGTACTGAAGCTTTCTTT. This encodes CASSASMRTEAFF.

The gene calls are TRBV27 and TRBJ2-7, with D possibly TRBD2 on 6 matching bases. Germline CDR1 reads MNHEY; CDR2 reads SMNVEV (reference sequence). CDR3 length: 15 residues. V lost 6 bases and J lost 2, with 17 bases in between. The DNA of the CDR3 is TGTGCCAGCAGAACCCGGGGGTCTAGGACCTACGAGCAGTACTTC. Protein product: CASRTRGSRTYEQYF.

V gene TRBV5-1 combines with J gene TRBJ2-1, with TRBD2 identical over 7 bases. CDR1 is SGHRS and CDR2 is YFSETQ in the germline V gene. This CDR3 has 15 residues. Germline trimming cut 2 bases from V and 8 bases from J; bases unmatched to any gene: 10. In DNA form, the CDR3 reads TGCGCCAGCAGCTTCGAAGGGAGCGGGGCAGATGAGCAGTTCTTC. Amino acids: CASSFEGSGADEQFF.

This clone has just one count. The chain combines TRBV5-6 with TRBJ1-2, with 7 positions matching TRBD1. Germline lookup yields CDR1 SGHDT and CDR2 YYEEEE. Trimming at V came to 2 bases and at J to 3 bases, leaving 1 base not matched to a gene. This CDR3 comprises 13 residues. CDR3 nucleotides: TGTGCCAGCAGCTTCGGGACAGACTATGGCTACACCTTC. It encodes CASSFGTDYGYTF.

This chain joins TRBV10-1 and TRBJ1-2, with unresolved D. The germline V and J ends were trimmed by 0 bases and 1 base, with 3 bases remaining between them. Germline CDR1 WNHNN, CDR2 SYGVQD (reference sequence). The CDR3 runs 13 residues. CDR3 in amino acids: CASSESINYGYTF. DNA of the CDR3: TGCGCCAGCAGTGAGTCCATTAACTATGGCTACACCTTC.

The J gene is TRBJ1-2, the V gene TRBV13; 7 nucleotides align to TRBD1. Per germline, CDR1 PRHDT and CDR2 FYEKMQ (reference sequence). The CDR3 has 13 amino acids. Losses at the gene ends were 6 bases for V and 4 bases for J; bases not matched to a gene: 5. The chain's CDR3 is CASRVTGAYGYTF. CDR3 nucleotides: TGTGCCAGCAGGGTAACAGGGGCCTATGGCTACACCTTC. The complete variable domain, with remaining parts taken from reference TRBV13 and TRBJ1-2, reads AAGVIQSPRHLIKEKRETATLKCYPIPRHDTVYWYQQGPGQDPQFLISFYEKMQSDKGSIPDRFSAQQFSDYHSELNMSSLELGDSALYFCASRVTGAYGYTFGSGTRLTVV.